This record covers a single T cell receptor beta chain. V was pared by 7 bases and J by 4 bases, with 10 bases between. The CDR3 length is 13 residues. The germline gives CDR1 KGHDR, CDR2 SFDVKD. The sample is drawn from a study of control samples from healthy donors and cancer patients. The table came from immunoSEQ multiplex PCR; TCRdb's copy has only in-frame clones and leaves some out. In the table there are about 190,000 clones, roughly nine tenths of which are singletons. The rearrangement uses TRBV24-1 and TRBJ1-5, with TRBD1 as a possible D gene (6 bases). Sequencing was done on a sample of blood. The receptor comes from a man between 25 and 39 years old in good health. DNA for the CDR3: TGTGCCACCAGCCCCCAGGGGAATCAGCCCCAGCATTTT. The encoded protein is CATSPQGNQPQHF.